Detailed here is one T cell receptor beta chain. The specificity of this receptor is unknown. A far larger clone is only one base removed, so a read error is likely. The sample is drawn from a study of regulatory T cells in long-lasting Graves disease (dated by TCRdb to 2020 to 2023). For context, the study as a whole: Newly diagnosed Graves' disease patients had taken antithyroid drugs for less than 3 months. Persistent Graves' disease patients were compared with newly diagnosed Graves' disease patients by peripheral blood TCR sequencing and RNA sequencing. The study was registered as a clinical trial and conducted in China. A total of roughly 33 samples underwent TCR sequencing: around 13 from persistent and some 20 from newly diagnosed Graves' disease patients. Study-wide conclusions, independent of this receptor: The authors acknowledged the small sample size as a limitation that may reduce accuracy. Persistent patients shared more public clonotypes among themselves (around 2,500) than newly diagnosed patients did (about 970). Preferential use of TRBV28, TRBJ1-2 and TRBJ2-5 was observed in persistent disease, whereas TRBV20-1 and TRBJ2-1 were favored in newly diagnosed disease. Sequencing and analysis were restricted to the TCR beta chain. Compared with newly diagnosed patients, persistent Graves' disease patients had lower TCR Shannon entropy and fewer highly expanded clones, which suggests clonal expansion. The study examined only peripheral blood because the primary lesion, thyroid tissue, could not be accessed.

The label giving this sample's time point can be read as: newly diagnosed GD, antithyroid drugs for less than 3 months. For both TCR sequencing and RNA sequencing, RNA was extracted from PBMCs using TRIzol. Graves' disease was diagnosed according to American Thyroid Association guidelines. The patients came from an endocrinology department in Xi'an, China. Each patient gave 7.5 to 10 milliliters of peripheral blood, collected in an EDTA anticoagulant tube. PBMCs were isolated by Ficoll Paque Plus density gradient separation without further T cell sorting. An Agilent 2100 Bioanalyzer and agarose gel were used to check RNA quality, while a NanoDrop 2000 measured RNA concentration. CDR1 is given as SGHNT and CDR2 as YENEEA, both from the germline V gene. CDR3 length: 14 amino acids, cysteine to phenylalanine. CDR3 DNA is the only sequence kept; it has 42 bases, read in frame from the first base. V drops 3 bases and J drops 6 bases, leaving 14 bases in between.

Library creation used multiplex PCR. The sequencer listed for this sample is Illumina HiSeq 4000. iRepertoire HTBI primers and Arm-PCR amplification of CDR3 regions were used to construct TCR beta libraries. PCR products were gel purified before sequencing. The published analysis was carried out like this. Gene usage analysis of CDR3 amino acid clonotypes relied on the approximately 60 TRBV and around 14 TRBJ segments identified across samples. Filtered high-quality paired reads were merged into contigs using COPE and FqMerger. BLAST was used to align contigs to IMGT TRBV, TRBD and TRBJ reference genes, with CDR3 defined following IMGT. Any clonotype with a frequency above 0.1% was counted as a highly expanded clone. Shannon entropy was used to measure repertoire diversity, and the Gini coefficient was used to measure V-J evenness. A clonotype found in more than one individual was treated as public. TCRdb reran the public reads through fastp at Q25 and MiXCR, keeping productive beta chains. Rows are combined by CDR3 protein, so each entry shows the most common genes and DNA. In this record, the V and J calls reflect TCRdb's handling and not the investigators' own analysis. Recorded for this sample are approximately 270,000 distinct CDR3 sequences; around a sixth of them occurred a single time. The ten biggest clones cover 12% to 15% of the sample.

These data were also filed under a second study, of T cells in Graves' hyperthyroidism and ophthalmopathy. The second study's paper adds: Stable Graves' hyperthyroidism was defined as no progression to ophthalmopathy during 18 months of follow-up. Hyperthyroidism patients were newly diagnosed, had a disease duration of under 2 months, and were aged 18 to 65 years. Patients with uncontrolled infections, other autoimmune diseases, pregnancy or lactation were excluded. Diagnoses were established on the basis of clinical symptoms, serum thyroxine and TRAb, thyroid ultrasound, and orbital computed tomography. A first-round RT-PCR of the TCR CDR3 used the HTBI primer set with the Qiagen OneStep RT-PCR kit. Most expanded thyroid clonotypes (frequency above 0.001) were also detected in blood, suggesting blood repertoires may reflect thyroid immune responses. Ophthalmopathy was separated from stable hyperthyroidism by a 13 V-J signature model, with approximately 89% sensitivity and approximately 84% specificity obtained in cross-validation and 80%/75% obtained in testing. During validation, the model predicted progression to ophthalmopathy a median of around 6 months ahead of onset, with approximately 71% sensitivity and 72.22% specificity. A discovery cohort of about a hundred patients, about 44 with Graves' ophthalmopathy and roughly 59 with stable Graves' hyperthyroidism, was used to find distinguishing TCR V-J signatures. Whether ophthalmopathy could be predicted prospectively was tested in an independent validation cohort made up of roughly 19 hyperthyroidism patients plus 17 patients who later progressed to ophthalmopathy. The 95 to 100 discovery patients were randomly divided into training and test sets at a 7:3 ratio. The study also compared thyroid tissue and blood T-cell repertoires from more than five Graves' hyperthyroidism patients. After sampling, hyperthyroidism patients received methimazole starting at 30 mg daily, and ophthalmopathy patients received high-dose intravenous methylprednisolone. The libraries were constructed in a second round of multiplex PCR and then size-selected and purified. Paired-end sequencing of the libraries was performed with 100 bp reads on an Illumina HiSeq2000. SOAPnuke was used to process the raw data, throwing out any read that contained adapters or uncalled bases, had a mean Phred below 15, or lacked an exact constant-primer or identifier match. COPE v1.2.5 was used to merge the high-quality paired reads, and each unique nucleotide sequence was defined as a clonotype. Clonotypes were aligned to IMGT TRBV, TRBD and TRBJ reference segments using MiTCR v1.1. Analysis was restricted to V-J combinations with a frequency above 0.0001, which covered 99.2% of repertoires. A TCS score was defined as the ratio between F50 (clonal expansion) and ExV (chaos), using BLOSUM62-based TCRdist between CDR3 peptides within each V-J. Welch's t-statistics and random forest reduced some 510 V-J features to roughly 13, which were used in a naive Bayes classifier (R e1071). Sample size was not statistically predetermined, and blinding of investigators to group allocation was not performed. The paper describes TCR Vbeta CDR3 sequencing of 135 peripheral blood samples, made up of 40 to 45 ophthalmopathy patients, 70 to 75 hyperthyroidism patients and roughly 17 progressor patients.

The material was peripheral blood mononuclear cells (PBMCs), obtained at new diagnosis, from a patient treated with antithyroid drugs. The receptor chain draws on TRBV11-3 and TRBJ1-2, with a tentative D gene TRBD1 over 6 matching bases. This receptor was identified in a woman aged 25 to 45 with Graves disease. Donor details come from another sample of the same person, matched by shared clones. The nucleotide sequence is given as TGTGCCAGCAGCTTCGGGGGCTCCTCGAATGGCTACACCTTC. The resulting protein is CASSFGGSSNGYTF.